The present entry profiles one T cell receptor beta chain with its context. Assay: immunoSEQ multiplex PCR; the TCRdb copy retains only in-frame clones and omits some. The table shows under 95,000 clones, with under 90% occurring only once. The CDR3 sequence is 16 residues long. In germline, CDR1 is SGHDN, CDR2 FVKESK. V dropped 4 bases and J dropped 5; count of bases not matched to a gene: 11. The data belong to a study of radiotherapy plus CTLA-4 blockade in lung cancer. The sequence was obtained from a human donor with non-small cell lung cancer who had stable disease on radiotherapy plus ipilimumab. The chain combines TRBV14 with TRBJ2-5; 9 nucleotides agree with TRBD1. The sequences come from peripheral blood, collected from a patient treated with radiotherapy plus ipilimumab. CDR3 nucleotide sequence: TGTGCCAGCAGCCGCGTCCCGGGACAGGGATCGGAGACCCAGTACTTC. The encoded protein is CASSRVPGQGSETQYF.